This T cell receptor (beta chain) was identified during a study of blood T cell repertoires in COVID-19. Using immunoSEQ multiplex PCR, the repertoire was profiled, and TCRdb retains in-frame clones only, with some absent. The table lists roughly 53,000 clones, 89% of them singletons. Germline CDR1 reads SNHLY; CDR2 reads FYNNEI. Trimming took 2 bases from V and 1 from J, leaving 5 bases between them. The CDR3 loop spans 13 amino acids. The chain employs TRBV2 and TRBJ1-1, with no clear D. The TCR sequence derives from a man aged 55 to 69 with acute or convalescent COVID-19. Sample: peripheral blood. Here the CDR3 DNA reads TGTGCCAGCAGTGAATCGGGGAACACTGAAGCTTTCTTT. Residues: CASSESGNTEAFF.